The present TCR beta chain was sequenced within a study of blood T cell repertoires in COVID-19. In its sample, this clone was seen many times. CDR1 SGHTA and CDR2 FQGNSA come from the germline V gene. The CDR3 sequence is 13 residues long. Trimming pared 6 bases from V and 10 bases from J, leaving 13 bases between. The method was immunoSEQ multiplex PCR; TCRdb's version includes in-frame clones alone and lacks a portion of them. Found here are about 130,000 clones, under 85% of them singletons; the top ten hold approximately 8.7%. Sequencing used peripheral blood. The TCR comes from a man aged 40-49 years with active or convalescent COVID-19. The chain links TRBV7-2 to TRBJ1-6; possible D gene TRBD1, 6 bases. CDR3: CASRQGDRSPLHF. The CDR3 DNA reads TGTGCCAGCAGACAGGGAGATCGGTCACCCCTCCACTTT.